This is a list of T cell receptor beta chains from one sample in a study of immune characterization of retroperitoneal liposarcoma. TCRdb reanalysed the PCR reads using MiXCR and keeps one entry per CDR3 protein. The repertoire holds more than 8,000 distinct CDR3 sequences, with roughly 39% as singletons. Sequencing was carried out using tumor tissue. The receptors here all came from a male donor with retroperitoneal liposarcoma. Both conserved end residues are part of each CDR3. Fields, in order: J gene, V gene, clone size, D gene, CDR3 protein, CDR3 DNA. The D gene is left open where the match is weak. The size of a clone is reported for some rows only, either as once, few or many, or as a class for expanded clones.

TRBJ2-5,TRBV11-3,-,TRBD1,CASSLRGQGQETQYF,TGTGCCAGCAGCTTAAGGGGACAGGGGCAAGAGACCCAGTACTTC
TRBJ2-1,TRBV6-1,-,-,CASSEATEQFF,TGTGCCAGCAGCGAGGCGACCGAGCAGTTCTTC
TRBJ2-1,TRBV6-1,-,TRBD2,CASRFSGSSYNEQFF,TGTGCCAGCAGGTTTAGCGGGAGCTCCTACAATGAGCAGTTCTTC
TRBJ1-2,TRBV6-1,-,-,CASSEYGGQSGGYTF,TGTGCCAGCAGTGAATATGGAGGGCAGTCGGGCGGCTACACCTTC
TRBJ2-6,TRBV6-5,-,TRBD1,CASSKTWTGLLSGANVLTF,TGTGCCAGCAGTAAGACTTGGACAGGGTTGCTCTCTGGGGCCAACGTCCTGACTTTC
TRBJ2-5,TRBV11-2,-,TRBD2,CASSPRGEGFAETQYF,TGTGCCAGCAGCCCGCGGGGGGAGGGCTTCGCGGAGACCCAGTACTTC
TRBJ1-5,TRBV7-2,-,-,CASSRAGRNQPHHF,TGTGCCAGTTCGAGGGCAGGGCGTAATCAGCCCCATCATTTT
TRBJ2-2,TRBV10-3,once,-,CAIRGSTGELFF,TGTGCCATCAGGGGGTCCACCGGGGAGCTGTTTTTT
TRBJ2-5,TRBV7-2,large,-,CASSFGQPGETQYF,TGTGCCAGCAGCTTTGGGCAGCCGGGGGAGACCCAGTACTTC
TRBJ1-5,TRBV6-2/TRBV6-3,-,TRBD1,CASGTGGSQPQHF,TGTGCCAGCGGGACAGGGGGCTCTCAGCCCCAGCATTTT
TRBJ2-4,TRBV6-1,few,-,CASTGGTVYNEQYF,TGTGCCAGCACAGGGGGGACAGTATACAATGAGCAGTACTTC
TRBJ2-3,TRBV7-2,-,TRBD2,CASSSWTSRTDTQYF,TGTGCCAGCAGCTCTTGGACTAGCCGCACAGATACGCAGTATTTT
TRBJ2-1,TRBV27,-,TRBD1,CASSLPGQGRNEQFF,TGTGCCAGCAGTTTGCCGGGACAGGGGCGAAATGAGCAGTTCTTC
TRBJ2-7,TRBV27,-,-,CASSAGTTNNEQYF,TGTGCCAGCAGTGCCGGGACCACTAACAATGAGCAGTACTTC
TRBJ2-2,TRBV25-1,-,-,CASSRPDSYTGELFF,TGTGCCAGCAGTAGACCGGACAGCTACACCGGGGAGCTGTTTTTT
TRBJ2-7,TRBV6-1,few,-,CATAWGRSPYEQYF,TGTGCCACAGCCTGGGGGAGAAGCCCCTACGAGCAGTACTTC
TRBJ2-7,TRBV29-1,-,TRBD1,CSVGTGDEQYF,TGCAGCGTTGGGACAGGGGACGAGCAGTACTTC
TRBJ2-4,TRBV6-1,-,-,CASSTTSPAKNIQYF,TGTGCCAGCAGCACTACTAGCCCGGCCAAAAACATTCAGTACTTC
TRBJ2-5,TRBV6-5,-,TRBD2,CASISTGGGNEQYF,TGTGCCAGCATTAGTACGGGGGGGGGAAATGAGCAGTACTTC
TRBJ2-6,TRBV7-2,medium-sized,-,CASISSRLSGANVLTF,TGTGCCAGCATTTCATCACGTCTGTCTGGGGCCAACGTCCTGACTTTC
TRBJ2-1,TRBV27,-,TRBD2,CASRMGGSYNEQFF,TGTGCCAGCAGAATGGGGGGGTCCTACAATGAGCAGTTCTTC
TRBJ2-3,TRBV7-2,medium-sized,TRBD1,CASTLDRDSTDTQYF,TGTGCCAGCACCTTAGACAGGGATAGCACAGATACGCAGTATTTT
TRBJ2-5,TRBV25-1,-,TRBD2,CASSDRPAGTLRPAIETQYF,TGTGCCAGCAGTGATAGGCCAGCGGGGACCTTACGGCCGGCCATAGAGACCCAGTACTTC